This passage covers 20 T cell receptor beta chains from one sample sequenced in a study of T cells in Graves' hyperthyroidism and ophthalmopathy. Researchers took RNA transcripts and amplified the TCR beta CDR3 regions from them. Researchers ran a first-round RT-PCR on the TCR CDR3 using the HTBI primer set. TCRdb reanalysed the multiplex PCR reads using MiXCR and keeps one entry per CDR3 protein. The profile shows over 700,000 distinct CDR3 sequences, 35% of them singletons. The sequenced sample consisted of blood. The receptors were sampled from a woman between 40 and 55 years old with Graves' hyperthyroidism.

The chain uses TRBV10-2 and TRBJ2-3; 12 positions match TRBD1. The end of the DNA is better explained by TRBJ2-1, so the J call may be wrong. Germline CDR1 WSHSY, CDR2 SAAADI. This CDR3 region has 15 residues. CDR3 DNA sequence: TGCGCCAGCAGTGCCGGGACAGGGGGCAACAATGAGCAGTTCTTC. Translation: CASSAGTGGNNEQFF.

A few counts support this clonotype. This chain links TRBV4-1 with TRBJ2-7; maybe TRBD2 (5 bases). The CDR3 is 15 amino acids. V lost 3 bases and J lost 7, with 19 bases in between. Germline V CDR1 and CDR2: MGHRA, YSYEKL. The CDR3, as DNA: TGCGCCAGCAGCCATTGGAAAGAGGGCCGCCTTGAGCAGTACTTC. It yields the protein CASSHWKEGRLEQYF.

The table lists this clonotype with a few counts. The chain has TRBV28 and TRBJ2-7, with D uncertain. Per germline, CDR1 MDHEN and CDR2 SYDVKM. Trimming left V 3 bases short and J 5 bases short, with 14 bases between. CDR3 length: 14 residues. The CDR3 loop reads CASSFRTPRNEQYF. The CDR3 DNA follows: TGTGCCAGCAGTTTTAGGACCCCTAGGAACGAGCAGTACTTC.

The chain uses TRBV2 and TRBJ2-1, with D perhaps matching TRBD1 or TRBD2 (5 bases each). The J call is uncertain, as TRBJ2-7 better fits the DNA end. CDR3 length: 15 amino acids. Per the germline V gene, CDR1 is SNHLY and CDR2 is FYNNEI. For the CDR3, the DNA is TGTGCCAGCAGTGCCCGGGACGTCCGGTACAATGAGCAGTACTTC. Translation: CASSARDVRYNEQYF.

This clonotype has ten or more counts. The rearrangement links TRBV15 to TRBJ1-4, with D tentatively TRBD1 (5 bases). Trimming removed 0 bases from V and 11 bases from J, with 25 bases in between. Germline CDR1 is LNHNV and CDR2 is YYDKDF (reference sequence). The CDR3 covers 18 residues. The CDR3 sequence is CATSRDSLSQGKIAKLFF. CDR3 nucleotide sequence: TGTGCCACCAGCAGAGATTCCCTATCGCAGGGAAAAATTGCGAAACTGTTTTTT.

This clonotype was counted only a few times. V is TRBV10-3 and J is TRBJ1-2; 8 bases map to TRBD1. The ends lost 2 bases at V and 4 bases at J; junction bases unmatched: 6. Germline V gene lookup returns CDR1 ENHRY and CDR2 SYGVKD. CDR3 length: 15 residues. The CDR3 here is CAISEKVDRVYGYTF. The CDR3 coding sequence is TGTGCCATCAGTGAGAAAGTGGACAGGGTCTATGGCTACACCTTC.

V gene TRBV2 combines with J gene TRBJ2-3, with 8 nucleotides matching TRBD2. Germline values: CDR1 SNHLY, CDR2 FYNNEI. This CDR3 is built from 14 residues. V was pared by 0 bases and J by 4 bases, with 0 bases of the junction left unmatched. The CDR3 protein is CASSEASGADTQYF. The DNA of the CDR3 is TGTGCCAGCAGTGAAGCTAGCGGGGCAGATACGCAGTATTTT. Complete variable domain (other parts from reference TRBV2 and TRBJ2-3): EPEVTQTPSHQVTQMGQEVILRCVPISNHLYFYWYRQILGQKVEFLVSFYNNEISEKSEIFDDQFSVERPDGSNFTLKIRSTKLEDSAMYFCASSEASGADTQYFGPGTRLTVL.

V gene TRBV20-1 combines with J gene TRBJ2-5, with D maybe TRBD2 (7 bases). V was pared by 5 bases and J by 1 base, with 14 bases between. Germline V gene sequence: CDR1 DFQATT, CDR2 SNEGSKA (reference sequence). The CDR3 sequence is 14 residues long. This CDR3 is CSAGGGRTQETQYF. DNA of the CDR3: TGCAGTGCTGGGGGGGGCAGGACCCAAGAGACCCAGTACTTC.

This clonotype showed up many times. The chain recombines TRBV7-9 with TRBJ1-4; D might be TRBD1 (5 bases). V was shortened by 11 bases and J by 7 bases, with 17 bases between the two germline ends. Germline V gene sequence: CDR1 SEHNR, CDR2 FQNEAQ (reference sequence). The CDR3 is made up of 13 amino acids. The CDR3 protein is CAARGQGIEKLFF. The DNA of the CDR3 is TGTGCCGCTCGCGGGCAGGGTATTGAAAAACTGTTTTTT. Complete variable domain (other parts from reference TRBV7-9 and TRBJ1-4): DTGVSQNPRHKITKRGQNVTFRCDPISEHNRLYWYRQTLGQGPEFLTYFQNEAQLEKSRLLSDRFSAERPKGSFSTLEIQRTEQGDSAMYLCAARGQGIEKLFFGSGTQLSVL.

Concerning this clonotype: One base away lies a much larger clone, so this may be a sequencing read error. The chain is built from TRBV15 and TRBJ1-1; D is undetermined. This CDR3 region has 14 residues. Germline assignment: CDR1 LNHNV and CDR2 YYDKDF (reference sequence). V lost 1 base and J lost 0, with 6 bases in between. CDR3 protein: CATSRAYLNTEAFF. As DNA, the CDR3 is TGTGCCACCAGCAGAGCGTACCTGAACACTGAAGCTTTCTTT.

The sample holds many counts of this clonotype. The chain is built from TRBV7-2 and TRBJ2-1; D gene ambiguous. CDR3 length equals 11 residues. V was cut by 3 bases and J by 4 bases, with 1 base left in between. Germline V gene lookup returns CDR1 SGHTA and CDR2 FQGNSA. The CDR3 is CASSFYNEQFF. The CDR3 nucleotides read TGTGCCAGCAGCTTTTACAATGAGCAGTTCTTC. Drawing the rest from reference TRBV7-2 and TRBJ2-1, the complete variable domain is GAGVSQSPSNKVTEKGKDVELRCDPISGHTALYWYRQSLGQGLEFLIYFQGNSAPDKSGLPSDRFSAERTGGSVSTLTIQRTQQEDSAVYLCASSFYNEQFFGPGTRLTVL.

The chain joins TRBV28 to TRBJ1-1; 8 positions match TRBD1. This CDR3 is built from 17 residues. Per germline, CDR1 MDHEN and CDR2 SYDVKM. Trimming cost V 11 bases and J 2 bases; bases outside gene matches: 19. The CDR3: CAARRTGGPPINTEAFF. The CDR3, as DNA: TGTGCCGCACGGCGTACAGGGGGACCACCGATAAACACTGAAGCTTTCTTT.

Details on this clonotype: Sequence at one end of the junction differs from germline and may be a read error. The chain is built from TRBV5-1 and TRBJ2-7; 13 nucleotides agree with TRBD2. The germline gives CDR1 SGHRS, CDR2 YFSETQ. The CDR3 contains 15 residues. CDR3 in amino acids: CASSTGLAGAYEQYF. The DNA for the CDR3 is TGTGCCAGCAGTACCGGACTAGCGGGAGCCTACGAGCAGTACTTC.

This clonotype was recorded at least ten times. The chain is built from TRBV19 and TRBJ1-1; maybe TRBD1 (5 bases). Germline V gives CDR1 LNHDA, CDR2 SQIVND (reference sequence). V lost 2 bases and J 1 base, leaving 8 bases between the germline ends. The CDR3 consists of 14 residues. CDR3 region: CASSISQANTEAFF. The CDR3 DNA reads TGTGCCAGTAGTATATCACAGGCGAACACTGAAGCTTTCTTT.

This clonotype was observed at least ten times. The V gene is TRBV6-5, the J gene TRBJ1-6; D might be TRBD1 (5 bases). Per the germline V gene, CDR1 is MNHEY and CDR2 is SVGAGI. V was shortened by 4 bases and J by 8 bases, with 9 bases between the two germline ends. The CDR3 loop spans 13 amino acids. In DNA form, the CDR3 reads TGTGCCAGCAGTTGGGACGGAGATTCACCCCTCCACTTT. Translating it yields CASSWDGDSPLHF.

This sequence joins TRBV29-1 and TRBJ1-2; TRBD1 matches 8 bases. Germline trimming cut 4 bases from V and 9 bases from J; bases unmatched to any gene: 7. This CDR3 spans 12 amino acids. The germline CDR1 and CDR2 sequences are SQVTM and ANQGSEA. CDR3 nucleotides: TGCAGCGTTGCCCGACAGGGGAGTCGCTACACCTTC. This encodes CSVARQGSRYTF.

The sample holds one count of this clonotype. A much larger clone differs by one base, so this may be a read error. This chain uses TRBV7-8 with TRBJ1-1, with D possibly TRBD1 on 6 matching bases. This CDR3 has 14 amino acids. Looked up from germline, CDR1 is SGHVS and CDR2 is FQNEAQ. The CDR3 nucleotides read TGTGCCAGCAGCCAACAGGGCGAGGGCACTGGAGCTTTCTTT. This encodes CASSQQGEGTGAFF.

In this sample, this clonotype turned up a few times. J is TRBJ2-7 and V is TRBV9; D remains unclear. Trimming removed 2 bases from V and 7 bases from J, with 19 bases in between. The CDR3 contains 15 residues. Germline-derived CDR1 and CDR2 are SGDLS and YYNGEE. The DNA for the CDR3 is TGTGCCAGCAGCGTTGGGCTCTCAGCTAGGCAAGAGCAGTACTTC. Amino acid sequence: CASSVGLSARQEQYF.

The chain employs TRBV4-1 and TRBJ2-2, with 7 bases that match TRBD2. The germline CDR1 and CDR2 sequences are MGHRA and YSYEKL. The junction had 2 bases not matched to a gene; V was cut back by 4 bases and J by 0 bases. The CDR3 extends over 15 amino acids. In DNA form, the CDR3 reads TGCGCCAGCAGCCGTAGCGGGTCGAACACCGGGGAGCTGTTTTTT. Its translation is CASSRSGSNTGELFF.

This chain connects TRBV2 to TRBJ1-5; no firm D call. There are 14 residues in the CDR3. Per germline, CDR1 SNHLY and CDR2 FYNNEI. The V and J ends lost 4 bases and 3 bases respectively, with 10 bases between them. As DNA, the CDR3 is TGTGCCAGCAGTGGCAGAGAGTCCAATCAGCCCCAGCATTTT. Translating it yields CASSGRESNQPQHF.